A single sample gave rise to the 15 T cell receptor beta chains below, sequenced in a study of cytomegalovirus exposure and HLA in healthy donors. Assay: immunoSEQ multiplex PCR; the TCRdb copy retains only in-frame clones and omits some. The table shows under 300,000 clones, with 80% to 90% occurring only once. The sample comprised PBMCs. All receptors come from a woman under 30 in good health and CMV-seronegative.

This clone was detected only once. In the same sample, other DNA sequences code for this CDR3. This chain links TRBV5-1 with TRBJ1-1; 9 nucleotides align to TRBD1. V gave up 2 bases and J gave up 4 bases; unmatched junction bases: 3. Germline CDR1 is SGHRS and CDR2 is YFSETQ. The CDR3 is 14 residues long. The CDR3 bases are TGCGCCAGCAGCTTAGGGGACAGGGTCACTGAAGCTTTCTTT. This gives the protein CASSLGDRVTEAFF.

The chain is built from TRBV5-8 and TRBJ2-1; a weak D match, TRBD2 (5 bases). V dropped 5 bases and J dropped 4 bases, with 19 bases sitting between them. This CDR3 comprises 16 residues. Germline-derived CDR1 and CDR2 are SGHTS and YDEGEE. The CDR3 DNA sequence: TGTGCCAGCAGTTCCGGCCAGCGGAGACCATACAATGAGCAGTTCTTC. Translated: CASSSGQRRPYNEQFF. The full variable domain, in which reference TRBV5-8 and TRBJ2-1 provide the parts outside the CDR3, is EAGVTQSPTHLIKTRGQQATLRCSPISGHTSVYWYQQALGLGLQFLLWYDEGEERNRGNFPPRFSGRQFPNYSSELNVNALELEDSALYLCASSSGQRRPYNEQFFGPGTRLTVL.

This clone was seen more than once but under ten times. J is TRBJ1-2 and V is TRBV28, with D hard to call. The CDR3 runs 14 residues. Germline V lookup: CDR1 MDHEN, CDR2 SYDVKM. V lost 1 base and J lost 2, with 8 bases in between. CDR3 residues: CASSLLAGNYGYTF. The CDR3 DNA reads as TGTGCCAGCAGTTTATTGGCGGGAAACTATGGCTACACCTTC.

The chain combines TRBV29-1 with TRBJ1-2, with 10 bases fitting TRBD1. The germline gives CDR1 SQVTM, CDR2 ANQGSEA. The trim removed 4 bases at V and 3 bases at J, leaving 5 bases unmatched. CDR3 length: 14 residues. CDR3 amino acids: CSVAGQGKDYGYTF. DNA of the CDR3: TGCAGCGTTGCGGGACAGGGGAAGGACTATGGCTACACCTTC.

This chain connects TRBV19 to TRBJ2-7; 10 nucleotides align to TRBD2. Per the germline V gene, CDR1 is LNHDA and CDR2 is SQIVND (reference sequence). This CDR3 contains 15 residues. With V trimmed by 4 bases and J by 4 bases, 7 bases remained unmatched. The CDR3 DNA is TGTGCCAGTAGTAACTTAGCGGGAGGAAGGTACGAGCAGTACTTC. Encoded protein: CASSNLAGGRYEQYF.

This rearrangement joins TRBV6-5 to TRBJ2-7, with TRBD1 identical over 8 bases. Germline V gene data show CDR1 as MNHEY and CDR2 as SVGAGI. The junction had 7 bases not matched to a gene; V was cut back by 4 bases and J by 5 bases. CDR3 length equals 14 residues. In nucleotides, the CDR3 is TGTGCCAGCAGTTTCGACAGGGGAAACCACGAGCAGTACTTC. Its translation is CASSFDRGNHEQYF.

In this sample, this clone turned up many times. The rearrangement links TRBV6-1 to TRBJ1-5; tentatively, D is TRBD1 (6 bases). The germline CDR1 and CDR2 sequences are MNHNS and SASEGT. V gave up 6 bases and J gave up 0 bases, with 12 bases separating them. CDR3 size: 15 residues. In DNA, the CDR3 is TGTGCCAGCAGAGACGGGACATATAGCAATCAGCCCCAGCATTTT. This gives the protein CASRDGTYSNQPQHF.

This chain uses TRBV11-1 with TRBJ1-1; 8 nucleotides line up with TRBD1. Germline V CDR1 and CDR2: SGHAT, FQDESV (reference sequence). This CDR3 spans 16 amino acids. V trimming: 2 bases; J trimming: 1 base; junction bases outside the gene matches: 6. In nucleotides, the CDR3 is TGTGCCAGCAGCTTACAGGGGGCGGCTGGGAACACTGAAGCTTTCTTT. Translation: CASSLQGAAGNTEAFF.

This chain uses TRBV5-1 with TRBJ2-3; 8 nucleotides line up with TRBD2. The germline V gene has CDR1 SGHRS and CDR2 YFSETQ. V gave up 4 bases and J gave up 5 bases; unmatched junction bases: 12. This CDR3 spans 16 amino acids. The CDR3 reads CASSDQPGGQRDTQYF. For the CDR3, the DNA is TGCGCCAGCAGCGATCAACCGGGGGGGCAGCGAGATACGCAGTATTTT.

This clone was recorded only once. The chain carries TRBV30 and TRBJ2-5; the match to TRBD1 covers 9 bases. The germline gives CDR1 GTSNPN, CDR2 SVGIG (reference sequence). The CDR3 totals 13 residues. V gave up 8 bases and J gave up 4 bases; unmatched junction bases: 8. CDR3 region: CAGHRGQGETQYF. Here the CDR3 DNA reads TGTGCCGGGCACAGGGGGCAGGGAGAGACCCAGTACTTC.

The J gene is TRBJ2-5, the V gene TRBV27; TRBD2 agrees at 9 bases. The V gene's germline CDR1 is MNHEY and CDR2 SMNVEV (reference sequence). This CDR3 has 18 amino acids. V trimming: 6 bases; J trimming: 3 bases; junction bases outside the gene matches: 17. Here the CDR3 DNA reads TGTGCCAGCAGCTTAGGCATAGGTAGCGGGAGTAGGAAAGAGACCCAGTACTTC. Protein product: CASSLGIGSGSRKETQYF.

V is TRBV4-1 and J is TRBJ2-1; D perhaps matches TRBD1 (6 bases). CDR3 length: 17 residues. Per germline, CDR1 MGHRA and CDR2 YSYEKL. V was trimmed by 4 bases and J by 0 bases, leaving 16 bases between them. The chain's CDR3 is CASSLAPATGSYNEQFF. CDR3 in DNA: TGCGCCAGCAGCCTGGCTCCCGCGACAGGCTCCTACAATGAGCAGTTCTTC.

The chain carries TRBV11-3 and TRBJ1-2, with D tentatively TRBD1 (5 bases). The germline V and J ends were trimmed by 4 bases and 6 bases, with 15 bases remaining between them. Germline values: CDR1 SGHNT, CDR2 YENEEA. The CDR3 is 14 amino acids. CDR3 amino acids: CASSSGPPRDGYTF. CDR3 coding DNA: TGTGCCAGCAGCTCCGGGCCCCCCAGGGATGGCTACACCTTC.

The chain employs TRBV7-9 and TRBJ1-5; 12 bases are a match to TRBD1. There are 14 residues in the CDR3. V was clipped by 5 bases and J by 7 bases; unmatched bases: 3. CDR1 and CDR2 (germline): SEHNR, FQNEAQ (reference sequence). The CDR3 sequence is CASSGTGGGQPQHF. CDR3 sequence (DNA): TGTGCCAGCAGCGGGACAGGGGGCGGACAGCCCCAGCATTTT.

The chain joins TRBV13 to TRBJ2-1, with 7 bases fitting TRBD2. Germline CDR1 is PRHDT and CDR2 is FYEKMQ (reference sequence). This CDR3 region has 15 residues. The V gene end was trimmed by 2 bases and the J gene end by 1 base; junction bases not matched to a gene: 2. This chain's CDR3 is CASSLSSGSYNEQFF. The DNA for the CDR3 is TGTGCCAGCAGCTTATCTAGCGGATCCTACAATGAGCAGTTCTTC.